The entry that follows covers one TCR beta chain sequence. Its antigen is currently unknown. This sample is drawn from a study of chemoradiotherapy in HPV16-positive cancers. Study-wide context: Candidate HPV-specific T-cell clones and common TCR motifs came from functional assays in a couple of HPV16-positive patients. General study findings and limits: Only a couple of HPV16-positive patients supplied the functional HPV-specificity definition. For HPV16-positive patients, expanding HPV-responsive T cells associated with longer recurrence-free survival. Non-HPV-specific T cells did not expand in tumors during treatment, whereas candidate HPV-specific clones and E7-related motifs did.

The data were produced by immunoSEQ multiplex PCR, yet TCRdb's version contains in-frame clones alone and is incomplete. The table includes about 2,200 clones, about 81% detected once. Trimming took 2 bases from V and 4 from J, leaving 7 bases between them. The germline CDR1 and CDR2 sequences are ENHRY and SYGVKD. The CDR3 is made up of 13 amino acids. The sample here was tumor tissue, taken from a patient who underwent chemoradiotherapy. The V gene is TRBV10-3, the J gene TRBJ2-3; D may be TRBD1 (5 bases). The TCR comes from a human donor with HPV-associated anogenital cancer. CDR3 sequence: CAISERQSDTQYF. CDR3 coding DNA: TGTGCCATCAGTGAGCGACAGTCAGATACGCAGTATTTT.